Sequencing of this T cell receptor (beta chain) was carried out in a study of blood T cells in healthy people across ages. The study's findings and limits: Donor CMV status, an unknown factor, possibly confounded changes in expanded clonotypes.

PBMCs numbering at least 7 million were isolated per sample. Concerning this clonotype itself: Its specificity is not known.

Primed by a sample-barcoded 5' primer and a J-beta primer mix, a second PCR proceeded for roughly 7 to 12 cycles. TCRdb called the 5' RACE reads again in MiXCR, with one record for every CDR3 protein. Of approximately 780,000 distinct CDR3 sequences listed, 25% to 30% are singletons. After removal of 4 bases from V and 4 bases from J, the junction contained 9 bases not matched to a gene. CDR3 size: 15 residues. The germline gives CDR1 SGHRS, CDR2 YFSETQ. The same sample was also used in a study of T cells of mothers and their children.

The sequence derives from a boy aged 5-17 years in good health. V usage is TRBV5-1 and J usage is TRBJ2-5, with 8 bases aligning to TRBD1. Specimen: blood. CDR3 amino acids: CASSGQGGTLETQYF. The DNA of the CDR3 is TGCGCCAGCAGCGGACAGGGCGGAACTTTAGAGACCCAGTACTTC.